This TCR beta chain was captured by sequencing in a study of PD-L1 blockade in urothelial cancer. Across the whole study: Male sex and bladder-origin urothelial cancer characterized about 85% of the roughly 29 patients. The analyses of blood took place 3 weeks (second dose) and 6 weeks after treatment start. The median T cell count in blood samples was more than 140,000.

The time point denotes: peripheral blood 6 weeks after treatment start. Samples spanned pretreatment and treatment, with 1 to 8 time points per patient. Here immunoSEQ multiplex PCR was the method, and the copy in TCRdb shows in-frame clones only, minus some. The data show some 110,000 clones, roughly 90% seen once. The CDR3 length is 18 residues. J is TRBJ1-2 and V is TRBV21-1; the table's D call, TRBD1, was not checked against the DNA. TRBV21-1 is recorded as a pseudogene. This clonotype originated in a man in his sixties with urothelial cancer. The starting material was PBMCs, obtained around atezolizumab (anti-PD-L1) treatment. CDR3 loop: CASSTSAGQGRGNYGYTF. The CDR3 DNA reads as TGTGCCAGCAGCACTAGTGCCGGACAGGGGAGGGGTAACTATGGCTACACCTTC.